The 8 T cell receptor beta chains given below trace back to one sample, sequenced in a study of cytomegalovirus exposure and HLA in healthy donors. PCR amplification relied on 60 Vbeta primers (plus 13 Jbeta primers). Clones were sequenced by immunoSEQ multiplex PCR, and TCRdb holds only the in-frame ones, with some missing. The sample yields around 110,000 clones, about four fifths seen once. What was sequenced was PBMCs. The receptors shown here come from a woman in her late teens or twenties in good health and CMV-seronegative.

The chain couples TRBV30 to TRBJ1-1; D is unresolved. The V gene's germline CDR1 is GTSNPN and CDR2 SVGIG (reference sequence). The ends were cut back, 3 bases at V and 4 bases at J, with 12 bases in the middle. The CDR3 totals 13 residues. The CDR3 loop is CAWSVLFGTEAFF. The CDR3, as DNA: TGTGCCTGGAGCGTACTATTTGGCACTGAAGCTTTCTTT.

This chain joins TRBV28 and TRBJ1-1; D unresolved. CDR1 and CDR2 (germline): MDHEN, SYDVKM. Trimming left V 3 bases short and J 3 bases short, with 11 bases between. The CDR3 is 14 residues long. DNA for the CDR3: TGTGCCAGCAGTTTTCGGAGGTGGGACACTGAAGCTTTCTTT. Its translation: CASSFRRWDTEAFF.

This chain uses TRBV5-8 with TRBJ2-1; 7 bases match TRBD1. The CDR3 consists of 17 residues. J was trimmed by 3 bases and V by 6 bases; bases with no gene match: 15. The germline gives CDR1 SGHTS, CDR2 YDEGEE. Here the CDR3 reads CASITLVGQAIYNEQFF. Here the CDR3 DNA reads TGTGCCAGCATCACGCTTGTTGGACAGGCTATCTACAATGAGCAGTTCTTC.

V gene TRBV6-1 combines with J gene TRBJ2-1, with unresolved D. The CDR3 is 15 residues long. With 6 bases removed from V and 4 bases from J, the gap between germline ends came to 16 bases. Germline V CDR1 and CDR2: MNHNS, SASEGT. This chain's CDR3 is CASSPMSALYNEQFF. CDR3 sequence (DNA): TGTGCCAGCAGCCCTATGAGTGCCCTGTACAATGAGCAGTTCTTC.

The V and J genes are TRBV2 and TRBJ2-1, with TRBD1 identical over 7 bases. The trim removed 0 bases at V and 2 bases at J, leaving 4 bases unmatched. This CDR3 has 16 residues. Germline lookup yields CDR1 SNHLY and CDR2 FYNNEI. The DNA for the CDR3 is TGTGCCAGCAGTGAAGCGGGGACAGCCACCTACAATGAGCAGTTCTTC. It codes for CASSEAGTATYNEQFF.

The table lists this clone with a few counts. This rearrangement joins TRBV27 to TRBJ2-2, with a tentative D call TRBD2 (5 bases). The V gene lost 2 bases and the J gene lost 4 bases, with 11 bases spanning the gap. There are 15 residues in the CDR3. The V gene's germline CDR1 is MNHEY and CDR2 SMNVEV (reference sequence). This CDR3 reads CASSLVDSITGELFF. CDR3 in DNA: TGTGCCAGCAGTTTAGTGGACTCGATCACCGGGGAGCTGTTTTTT.

V usage is TRBV5-1 and J usage is TRBJ1-4, with a tentative D call TRBD1 (6 bases). The V end was cut by 0 bases, the J end by 3 bases, with 12 bases between. CDR1 is SGHRS, CDR2 YFSETQ, per germline. This CDR3 is 16 amino acids long. CDR3: CASSLALGGANEKLFF. CDR3 sequence (DNA): TGCGCCAGCAGCTTGGCCCTAGGGGGGGCTAATGAAAAACTGTTTTTT.

The rearrangement uses TRBV5-1 and TRBJ1-2; no firm D call. The germline V gene encodes CDR1 SGHRS and CDR2 YFSETQ. The CDR3 contains 16 residues. Trimming took 0 bases from V and 4 from J, leaving 16 bases between them. The CDR3, as DNA: TGCGCCAGCAGCTTGGCCGACGGAGCATCTATCTATGGCTACACCTTC. Its translation: CASSLADGASIYGYTF. The full variable domain, with the rest looked up from reference TRBV5-1 and TRBJ1-2, is KAGVTQTPRYLIKTRGQQVTLSCSPISGHRSVSWYQQTPGQGLQFLFEYFSETQRNKGNFPGRFSGRQFSNSRSEMNVSTLELGDSALYLCASSLADGASIYGYTFGSGTRLTVV.